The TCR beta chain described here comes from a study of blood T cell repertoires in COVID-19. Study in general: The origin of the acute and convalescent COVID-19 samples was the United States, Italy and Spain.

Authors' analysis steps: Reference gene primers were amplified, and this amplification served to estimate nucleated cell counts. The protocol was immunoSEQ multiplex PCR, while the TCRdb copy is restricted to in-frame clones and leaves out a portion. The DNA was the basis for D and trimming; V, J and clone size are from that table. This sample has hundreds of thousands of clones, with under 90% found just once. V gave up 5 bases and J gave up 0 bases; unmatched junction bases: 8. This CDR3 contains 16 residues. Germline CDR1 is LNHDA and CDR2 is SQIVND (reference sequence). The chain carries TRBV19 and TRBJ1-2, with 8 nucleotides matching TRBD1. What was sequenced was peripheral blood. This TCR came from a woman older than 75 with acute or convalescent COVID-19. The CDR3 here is CASSHTGGLANYGYTF. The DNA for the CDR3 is TGTGCCAGTAGTCATACAGGGGGGTTAGCTAACTATGGCTACACCTTC.